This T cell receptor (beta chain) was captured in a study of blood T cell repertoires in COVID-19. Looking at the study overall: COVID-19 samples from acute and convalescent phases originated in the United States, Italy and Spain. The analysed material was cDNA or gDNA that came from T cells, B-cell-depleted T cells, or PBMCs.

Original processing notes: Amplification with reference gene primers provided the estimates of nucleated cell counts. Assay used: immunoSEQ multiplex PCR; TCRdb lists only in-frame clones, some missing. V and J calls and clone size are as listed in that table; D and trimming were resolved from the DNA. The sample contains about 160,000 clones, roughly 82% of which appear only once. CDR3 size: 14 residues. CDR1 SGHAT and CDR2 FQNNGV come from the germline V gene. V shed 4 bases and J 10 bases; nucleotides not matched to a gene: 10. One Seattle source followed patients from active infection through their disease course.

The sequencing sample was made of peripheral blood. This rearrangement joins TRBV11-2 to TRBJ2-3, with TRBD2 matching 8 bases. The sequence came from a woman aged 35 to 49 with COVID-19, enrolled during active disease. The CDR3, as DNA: TGTGCCAGCAGCTCGGGAAATAGCGGGACTCCGCAGTATTTT. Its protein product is CASSSGNSGTPQYF. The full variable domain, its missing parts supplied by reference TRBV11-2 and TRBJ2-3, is EAGVAQSPRYKIIEKRQSVAFWCNPISGHATLYWYQQILGQGPKLLIQFQNNGVVDDSQLPKDRFSAERLKGVDSTLKIQPAKLEDSAVYLCASSSGNSGTPQYFGPGTRLTVL.